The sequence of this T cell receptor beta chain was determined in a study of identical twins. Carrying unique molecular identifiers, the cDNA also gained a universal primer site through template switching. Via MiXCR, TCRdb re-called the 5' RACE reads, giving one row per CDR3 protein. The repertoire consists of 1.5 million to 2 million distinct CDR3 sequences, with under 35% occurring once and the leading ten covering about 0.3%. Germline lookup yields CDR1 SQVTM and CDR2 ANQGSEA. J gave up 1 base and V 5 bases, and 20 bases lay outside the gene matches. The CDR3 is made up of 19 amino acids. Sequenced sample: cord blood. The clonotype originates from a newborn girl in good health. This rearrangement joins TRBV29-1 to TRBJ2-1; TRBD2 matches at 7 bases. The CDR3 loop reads CSVTSTGRDLLTSYNEQFF. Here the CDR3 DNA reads TGCAGCGTTACTAGTACTGGGAGGGACCTTTTAACTTCCTACAATGAGCAGTTCTTC.